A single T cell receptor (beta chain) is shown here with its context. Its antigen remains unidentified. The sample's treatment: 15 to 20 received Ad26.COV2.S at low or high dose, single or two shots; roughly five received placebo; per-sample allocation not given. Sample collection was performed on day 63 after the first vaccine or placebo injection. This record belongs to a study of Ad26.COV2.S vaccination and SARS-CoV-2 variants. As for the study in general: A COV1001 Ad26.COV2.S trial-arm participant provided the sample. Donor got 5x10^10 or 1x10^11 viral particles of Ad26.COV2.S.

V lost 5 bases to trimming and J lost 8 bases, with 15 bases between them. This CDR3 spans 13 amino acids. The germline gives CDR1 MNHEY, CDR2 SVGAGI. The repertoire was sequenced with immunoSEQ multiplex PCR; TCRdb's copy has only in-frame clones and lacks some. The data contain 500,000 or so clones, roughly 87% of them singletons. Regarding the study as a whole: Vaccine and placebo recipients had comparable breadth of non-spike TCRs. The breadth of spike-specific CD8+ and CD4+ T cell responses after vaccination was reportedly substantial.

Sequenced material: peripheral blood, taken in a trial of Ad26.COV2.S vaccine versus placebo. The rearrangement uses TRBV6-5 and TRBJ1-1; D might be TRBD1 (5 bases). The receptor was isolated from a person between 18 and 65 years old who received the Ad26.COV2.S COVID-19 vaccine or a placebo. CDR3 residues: CASSNQQESEAFF. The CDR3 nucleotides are TGTGCCAGCAGTAACCAACAGGAGTCGGAAGCTTTCTTT.